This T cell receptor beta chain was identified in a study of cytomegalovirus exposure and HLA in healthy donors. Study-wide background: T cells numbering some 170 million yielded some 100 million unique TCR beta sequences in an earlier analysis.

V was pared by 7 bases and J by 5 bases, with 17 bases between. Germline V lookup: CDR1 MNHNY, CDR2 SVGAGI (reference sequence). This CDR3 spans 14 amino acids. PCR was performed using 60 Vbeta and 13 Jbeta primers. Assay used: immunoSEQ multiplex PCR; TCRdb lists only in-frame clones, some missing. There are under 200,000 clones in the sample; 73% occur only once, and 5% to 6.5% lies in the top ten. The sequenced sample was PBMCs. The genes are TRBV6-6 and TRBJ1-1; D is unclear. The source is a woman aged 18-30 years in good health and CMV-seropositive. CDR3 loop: CASTFLGPKTEAFF. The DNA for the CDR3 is TGTGCCAGCACCTTCCTAGGCCCGAAAACTGAAGCTTTCTTT.